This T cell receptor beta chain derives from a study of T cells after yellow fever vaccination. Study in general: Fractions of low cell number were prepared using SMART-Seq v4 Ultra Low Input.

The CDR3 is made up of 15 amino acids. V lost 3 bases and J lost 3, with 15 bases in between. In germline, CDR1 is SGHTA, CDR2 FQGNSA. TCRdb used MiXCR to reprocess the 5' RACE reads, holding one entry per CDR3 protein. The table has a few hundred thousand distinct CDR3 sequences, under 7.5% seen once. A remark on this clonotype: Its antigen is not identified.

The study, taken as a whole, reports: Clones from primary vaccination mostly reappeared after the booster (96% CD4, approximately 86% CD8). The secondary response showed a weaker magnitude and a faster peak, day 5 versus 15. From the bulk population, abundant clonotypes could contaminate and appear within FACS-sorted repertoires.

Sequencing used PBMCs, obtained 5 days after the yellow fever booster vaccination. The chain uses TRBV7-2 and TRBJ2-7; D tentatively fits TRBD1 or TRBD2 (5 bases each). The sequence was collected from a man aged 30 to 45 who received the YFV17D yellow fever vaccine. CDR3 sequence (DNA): TGTGCCAGCAGCTTGCGAGGGGACCCCGGCTACGAGCAGTACTTC. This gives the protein CASSLRGDPGYEQYF.